The clone carrying this T cell receptor beta chain was recorded at least ten times. Its antigen is undetermined. This record belongs to a study of Graves' ophthalmopathy and Graves' hyperthyroidism. Looking at the study overall: Samples of peripheral blood were obtained at initial diagnosis, prior to treatment of any kind. Whole-study findings and limits: Most expanded clonotypes in thyroid above 0.001 frequency also showed up in blood.

V was clipped by 6 bases and J by 0 bases; unmatched bases: 5. The germline V gene has CDR1 DFQATT and CDR2 SNEGSKA (reference sequence). The CDR3 has 13 amino acids. Amplification of TCR beta CDR3 regions used RNA transcripts. HTBI primers served in a first-round RT-PCR, which a second-round multiplex PCR followed. TCRdb re-derived calls from the multiplex PCR reads in MiXCR, one entry per CDR3 protein. Found here are some 210,000 distinct CDR3 sequences, around 28% of them singletons; the top ten hold around 10%. The sequenced sample was peripheral blood. The chain joins TRBV20-1 to TRBJ2-7, with 7 bases fitting TRBD2. This TCR was recovered from a man aged 50 to 59 with Graves' ophthalmopathy. CDR3 nucleotide sequence: TGCAGTGCGCCCGGGAGGAACTCCTACGAGCAGTACTTC. This translates into CSAPGRNSYEQYF.